Below, 22 T cell receptor beta chains from the same sample are listed, as sequenced in a study of shared clonotypes between healthy human individuals (dated by TCRdb to 2018 to 2020). The library was built by means of the immunoSEQ multiplex PCR assay. The table was pulled from immuneACCESS by TCRdb, which kept in-frame rearrangements only. Such tables lose some clones; where checked, under half of the loss comes from unresolved V genes, and the rest has no known cause. The sample table records around 2.5 million clones; 93% of these occur just once. Of the sample, around 0.4% is held by the ten largest clones. Sequenced sample: naive CD4+ T cells from PBMCs. The cell subset or site label, read with the paper, signifies: CD45RA+ positively selected. These receptors all come from a young man in good health. Some clones in this sample may be carry-over from other donors' samples.

V gene TRBV13 combines with J gene TRBJ2-5, with D possibly TRBD2 on 5 matching bases. Germline V CDR1 and CDR2: PRHDT, FYEKMQ (reference sequence). Trimming stripped 5 bases from V and 2 bases from J, with 15 bases between. The CDR3 is 15 amino acids. The CDR3 loop reads CASSHLTRLQETQYF. In nucleotides, the CDR3 is TGTGCCAGCAGCCACCTAACTAGACTTCAAGAGACCCAGTACTTC.

This chain joins TRBV11-2 and TRBJ2-5; D unclear. The CDR3 is 12 residues long. The V and J ends lost 0 bases and 7 bases respectively, with 6 bases between them. Germline CDR1 and CDR2: SGHAT and FQNNGV. The CDR3 DNA follows: TGTGCCAGCAGCTTAGACGCCCCGACCCAGTACTTC. Protein: CASSLDAPTQYF.

This chain joins TRBV10-3 and TRBJ1-2; no clear D gene. Germline V gene lookup returns CDR1 ENHRY and CDR2 SYGVKD. The CDR3 runs 11 residues. The germline V and J ends were trimmed by 8 bases and 6 bases, with 10 bases remaining between them. The CDR3 sequence: CAISLGDGYTF. CDR3 nucleotides: TGTGCCATCTCTCTGGGTGATGGCTACACCTTC.

The chain couples TRBV11-2 to TRBJ1-2; no clear D. Germline loops: CDR1 SGHAT, CDR2 FQNNGV. CDR3 length: 13 residues. Trimming pared 3 bases from V and 4 bases from J, leaving 9 bases between. The CDR3 nucleotides read TGTGCCAGCAGCTTTTCCCGGGGCTATGGCTACACCTTC. Amino acid sequence: CASSFSRGYGYTF.

This clone was counted a single time. This sequence joins TRBV7-9 and TRBJ1-1, with D tentatively TRBD1 (5 bases). Germline V gene data show CDR1 as SEHNR and CDR2 as FQNEAQ (reference sequence). This CDR3 region has 14 residues. V was pared by 1 base and J by 11 bases, with 17 bases between. CDR3 in amino acids: CASSLEAAAGSAFF. The CDR3 nucleotides read TGTGCCAGCAGCTTAGAGGCAGCCGCAGGGAGCGCTTTCTTT.

The chain has TRBV7-3 and TRBJ2-7, with D hard to call. Germline CDR1 is SGHTA and CDR2 is FQGTGA. CDR3 size: 15 residues. Between the trimmed V and J ends, which lost 2 bases and 0 bases, there was a span of 11 bases. CDR3 loop: CASSLLGLSSYEQYF. DNA for the CDR3: TGTGCCAGCAGCTTATTAGGGTTGAGCTCCTACGAGCAGTACTTC.

The chain uses TRBV5-1 and TRBJ1-2; D gene uncertain. This CDR3 region has 14 residues. V was trimmed by 4 bases and J by 2 bases, leaving 12 bases between them. Germline V gene data show CDR1 as SGHRS and CDR2 as YFSETQ. CDR3 region: CASSQLLGNYGYTF. The CDR3 DNA is TGCGCCAGCAGCCAACTTCTGGGAAACTATGGCTACACCTTC.

The genes are TRBV30 and TRBJ1-2, with D maybe TRBD1 (5 bases). Trimming shortened V by 5 bases and J by 2 bases, and 18 bases separated the two germline ends. Germline CDR1 and CDR2: GTSNPN and SVGIG (reference sequence). This CDR3 contains 15 residues. CDR3 coding DNA: TGTGCCTGGGCCAAACAGGAAGTCACAAACTATGGCTACACCTTC. It encodes CAWAKQEVTNYGYTF.

The CDR3 nucleotides are TGCGCCAGCAGCCAAGATGGGCAGGGGAGATACTCACCCCTCCACTTT. Amino acids: CASSQDGQGRYSPLHF. The J gene is TRBJ1-6, the V gene TRBV4-3; TRBD1 might be the D (6 bases). This CDR3 has 16 residues. Trimming took 0 bases from V and 10 from J, leaving 16 bases between them. Per germline, CDR1 LGHNA and CDR2 YSLEER.

The rearrangement uses TRBV28 and TRBJ1-4, with TRBD1 as a possible D gene (6 bases). The CDR3 totals 15 residues. The V gene's germline CDR1 is MDHEN and CDR2 SYDVKM. Trimming pared 5 bases from V and 7 bases from J, leaving 17 bases between. The CDR3 bases are TGTGCCAGCAGTCCCTCCAGGGGTCGGGGTGAAAAACTGTTTTTT. Translated: CASSPSRGRGEKLFF. Full variable domain (rest looked up from reference TRBV28 and TRBJ1-4): DVKVTQSSRYLVKRTGEKVFLECVQDMDHENMFWYRQDPGLGLRLIYFSYDVKMKEKGDIPEGYSVSREKKERFSLILESASTNQTSMYLCASSPSRGRGEKLFFGSGTQLSVL.

The chain has TRBV5-6 and TRBJ1-1, with TRBD1 matching over 9 bases. The germline V gene has CDR1 SGHDT and CDR2 YYEEEE. The CDR3 loop spans 16 amino acids. V shed 2 bases, J shed 3 bases, and the junction held 8 bases outside the gene matches. The CDR3 region is CASSFRDRESYTEAFF. CDR3 coding DNA: TGTGCCAGCAGCTTCAGGGACAGGGAATCGTACACTGAAGCTTTCTTT.

The chain employs TRBV7-2 and TRBJ1-2; D gene uncertain. The CDR3 totals 13 residues. V lost 6 bases and J 4 bases, leaving 12 bases between the germline ends. Germline V gene data show CDR1 as SGHTA and CDR2 as FQGNSA. The CDR3 loop reads CASSGREPYGYTF. Written as DNA, the CDR3 is TGTGCCAGCAGTGGGCGGGAGCCCTATGGCTACACCTTC.

The chain employs TRBV6-6 and TRBJ2-4, with D possibly being TRBD2 (5 bases). The germline CDR1 and CDR2 sequences are MNHNY and SVGAGI (reference sequence). V was clipped by 2 bases and J by 6 bases, with 11 bases between them. The CDR3 sequence is 14 residues long. The CDR3 nucleotides read TGTGCCAGCAGTTACACCCGGGATCCAAACATTCAGTACTTC. Encoded protein: CASSYTRDPNIQYF.

V usage is TRBV7-3 and J usage is TRBJ2-5; TRBD1 agrees at 10 bases. CDR3 length: 17 amino acids. Trimming removed 1 base from V and 5 bases from J; junction bases left unmatched: 10. CDR1 is SGHTA and CDR2 is FQGTGA in the germline V gene. The CDR3 sequence: CASSLIGGTGVVETQYF. CDR3 sequence (DNA): TGTGCCAGCAGCTTAATTGGTGGGACAGGGGTGGTTGAGACCCAGTACTTC.

The rearrangement joins TRBV27 to TRBJ2-7, with 8 bases fitting TRBD2. The ends lost 5 bases at V and 5 bases at J; junction bases unmatched: 5. CDR3 length equals 13 residues. Per germline, CDR1 MNHEY and CDR2 SMNVEV (reference sequence). In DNA form, the CDR3 reads TGTGCCAGCAGTCTATTGACTAGCGACGAGCAGTACTTC. Translated: CASSLLTSDEQYF.

Comments on this clone: The same CDR3 arises from other DNA sequences in this sample as well. The chain carries TRBV5-1 and TRBJ1-2; the D is unclear. Trimming removed 0 bases at V and 0 bases at J, with 3 bases between. The CDR3 is 13 residues long. CDR1 and CDR2 from the germline V gene are SGHRS and YFSETQ. The CDR3 loop reads CASSLGANYGYTF. In nucleotides, the CDR3 is TGCGCCAGCAGCTTGGGGGCTAACTATGGCTACACCTTC.

CDR3 in amino acids: CASSLAGLLDEQYF. In DNA form, the CDR3 reads TGTGCCAGCAGCTTAGCGGGCCTGTTAGACGAGCAGTACTTC. This chain uses TRBV11-2 with TRBJ2-5; D not resolved. The J call may be wrong; the DNA end is better matched by TRBJ2-7. The CDR3 covers 14 residues. The germline V gene encodes CDR1 SGHAT and CDR2 FQNNGV.

The chain uses TRBV11-2 and TRBJ1-1, with 7 bases aligning to TRBD1. The germline gives CDR1 SGHAT, CDR2 FQNNGV. The CDR3 is made up of 13 amino acids. The V segment lost 3 bases and the J segment 5 bases; nucleotides outside the gene matches: 3. CDR3 bases: TGTGCCAGCAGCTTCGACAGGGCAACTGAAGCTTTCTTT. This codes for CASSFDRATEAFF.

This clone occurred once. The chain carries TRBV9 and TRBJ1-3, with TRBD1 matching over 7 bases. The germline V gene encodes CDR1 SGDLS and CDR2 YYNGEE. Trimming took 2 bases from V and 0 from J; bases not matched to a gene: 2. The CDR3 totals 15 residues. The CDR3 reads CASSVGDSSGNTIYF. In DNA form, the CDR3 reads TGTGCCAGCAGCGTGGGGGACAGCTCTGGAAACACCATATATTTT.

V usage is TRBV19 and J usage is TRBJ1-2; the D is unclear. V lost 4 bases and J lost 2, with 17 bases in between. Germline-derived CDR1 and CDR2 are LNHDA and SQIVND (reference sequence). This CDR3 has 16 amino acids. CDR3 bases: TGTGCCAGTAGTACAGACAACAGACACCTAAACTATGGCTACACCTTC. This sequence encodes CASSTDNRHLNYGYTF.

This clone was seen only a few times. Other DNA sequences of this sample code for an identical CDR3. This sequence joins TRBV5-1 and TRBJ1-2; a weak D match, TRBD1 (5 bases). The V and J ends lost 1 base and 4 bases respectively, with 8 bases between them. The CDR3 totals 13 residues. Per germline, CDR1 SGHRS and CDR2 YFSETQ. CDR3 sequence reads: CASSLRQGYGYTF. CDR3 nucleotides: TGCGCCAGCAGCTTGAGGCAGGGCTATGGCTACACCTTC.

J is TRBJ2-7 and V is TRBV5-1; a weak D match, TRBD1 (8 bases). The germline V gene encodes CDR1 SGHRS and CDR2 YFSETQ. Between the trimmed V and J ends, which lost 4 bases and 4 bases, there was a span of 21 bases. The CDR3 is 16 residues long. CDR3 amino acids: CASSTSDRDRSYEQYF. The DNA for the CDR3 is TGCGCCAGCAGCACTAGCGACCGGGACAGGAGTTACGAGCAGTACTTC.